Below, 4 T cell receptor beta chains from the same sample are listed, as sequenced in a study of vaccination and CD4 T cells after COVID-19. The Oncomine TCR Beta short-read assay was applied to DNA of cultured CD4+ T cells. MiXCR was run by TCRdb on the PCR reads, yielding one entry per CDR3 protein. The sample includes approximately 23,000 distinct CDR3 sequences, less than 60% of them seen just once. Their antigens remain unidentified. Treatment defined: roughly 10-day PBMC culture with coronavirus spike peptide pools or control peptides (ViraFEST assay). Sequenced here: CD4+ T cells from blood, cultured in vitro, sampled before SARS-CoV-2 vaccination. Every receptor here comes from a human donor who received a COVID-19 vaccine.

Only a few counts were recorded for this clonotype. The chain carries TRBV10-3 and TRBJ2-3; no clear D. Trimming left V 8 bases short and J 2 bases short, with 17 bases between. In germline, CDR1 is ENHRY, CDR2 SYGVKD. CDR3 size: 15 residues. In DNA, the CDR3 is TGTGCCATCTCCGCTCGTGAATCGAACACAGATACGCAGTATTTT. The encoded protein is CAISARESNTDTQYF.

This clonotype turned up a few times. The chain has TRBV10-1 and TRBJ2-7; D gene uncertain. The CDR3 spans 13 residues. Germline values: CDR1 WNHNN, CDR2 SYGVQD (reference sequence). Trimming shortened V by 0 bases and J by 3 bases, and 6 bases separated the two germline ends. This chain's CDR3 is CASSESSDYEQYF. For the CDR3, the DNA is TGCGCCAGCAGTGAGTCTTCAGACTACGAGCAGTACTTC.

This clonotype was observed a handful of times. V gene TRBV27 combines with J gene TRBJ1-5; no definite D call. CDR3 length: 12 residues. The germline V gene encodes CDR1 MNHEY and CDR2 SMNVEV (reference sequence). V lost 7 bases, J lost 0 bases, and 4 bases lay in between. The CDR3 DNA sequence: TGTGCCAGCACCGGTAGCAATCAGCCCCAGCATTTT. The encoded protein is CASTGSNQPQHF.

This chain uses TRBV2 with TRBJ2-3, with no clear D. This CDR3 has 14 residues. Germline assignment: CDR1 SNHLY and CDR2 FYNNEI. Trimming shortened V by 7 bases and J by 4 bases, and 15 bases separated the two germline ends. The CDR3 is CASKGSIVADTQYF. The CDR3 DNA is TGTGCCAGCAAAGGCTCCATCGTCGCAGATACGCAGTATTTT.